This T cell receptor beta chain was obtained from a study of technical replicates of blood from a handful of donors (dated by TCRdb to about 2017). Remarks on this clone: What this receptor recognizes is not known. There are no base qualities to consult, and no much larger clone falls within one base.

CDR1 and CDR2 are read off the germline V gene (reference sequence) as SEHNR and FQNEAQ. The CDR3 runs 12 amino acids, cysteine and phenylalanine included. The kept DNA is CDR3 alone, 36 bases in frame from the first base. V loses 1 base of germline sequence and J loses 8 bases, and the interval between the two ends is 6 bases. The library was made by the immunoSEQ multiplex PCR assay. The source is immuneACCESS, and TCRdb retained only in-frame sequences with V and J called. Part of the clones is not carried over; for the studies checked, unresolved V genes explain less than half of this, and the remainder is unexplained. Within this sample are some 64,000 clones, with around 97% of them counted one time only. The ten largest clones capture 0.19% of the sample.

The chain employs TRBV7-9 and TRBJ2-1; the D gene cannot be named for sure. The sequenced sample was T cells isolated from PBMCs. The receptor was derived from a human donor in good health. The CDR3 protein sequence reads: CASSLEADEQFF. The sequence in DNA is TGTGCCAGCAGCTTAGAGGCGGATGAGCAGTTCTTC.